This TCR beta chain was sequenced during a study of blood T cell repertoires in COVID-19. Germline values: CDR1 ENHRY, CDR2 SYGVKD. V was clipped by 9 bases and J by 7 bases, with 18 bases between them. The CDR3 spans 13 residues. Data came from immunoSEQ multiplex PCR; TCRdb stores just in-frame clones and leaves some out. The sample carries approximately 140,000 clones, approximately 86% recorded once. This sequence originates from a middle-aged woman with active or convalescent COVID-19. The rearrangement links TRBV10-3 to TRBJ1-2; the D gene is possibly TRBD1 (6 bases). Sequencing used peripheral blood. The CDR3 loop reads CAIHRDLGSGYTF. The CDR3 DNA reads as TGTGCCATACACAGGGATCTTGGATCTGGCTACACCTTC.